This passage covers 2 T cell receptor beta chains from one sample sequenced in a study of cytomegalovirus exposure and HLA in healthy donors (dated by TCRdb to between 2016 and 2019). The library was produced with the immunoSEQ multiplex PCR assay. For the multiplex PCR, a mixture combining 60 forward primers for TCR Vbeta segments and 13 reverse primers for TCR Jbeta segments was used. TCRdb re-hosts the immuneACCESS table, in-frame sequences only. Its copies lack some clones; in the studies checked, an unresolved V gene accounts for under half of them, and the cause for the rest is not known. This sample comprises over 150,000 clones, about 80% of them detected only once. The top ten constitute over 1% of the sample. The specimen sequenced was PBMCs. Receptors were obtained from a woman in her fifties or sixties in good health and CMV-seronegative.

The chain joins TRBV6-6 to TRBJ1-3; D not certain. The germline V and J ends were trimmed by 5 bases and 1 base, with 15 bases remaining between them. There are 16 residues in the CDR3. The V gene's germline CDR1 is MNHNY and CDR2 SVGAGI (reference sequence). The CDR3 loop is CASSPSKSGSGNTIYF. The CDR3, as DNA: TGTGCCAGCAGTCCCTCTAAAAGCGGATCTGGAAACACCATATATTTT.

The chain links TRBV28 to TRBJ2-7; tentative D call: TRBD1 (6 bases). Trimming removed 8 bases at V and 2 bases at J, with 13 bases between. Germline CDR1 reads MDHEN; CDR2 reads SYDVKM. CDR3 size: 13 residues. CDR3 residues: CASVGTRTYEQYF. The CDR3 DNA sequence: TGTGCCAGCGTGGGGACAAGGACCTACGAGCAGTACTTC. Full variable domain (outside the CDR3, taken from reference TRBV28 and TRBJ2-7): DVKVTQSSRYLVKRTGEKVFLECVQDMDHENMFWYRQDPGLGLRLIYFSYDVKMKEKGDIPEGYSVSREKKERFSLILESASTNQTSMYLCASVGTRTYEQYFGPGTRLTVT.